This record looks at one TCR beta chain sequence and its context. These data belong to a study of technical replicates of blood from several donors. The repertoire was sequenced with immunoSEQ multiplex PCR; TCRdb's copy has only in-frame clones and lacks some. The repertoire holds roughly 79,000 clones, with over 90% as singletons. CDR1 and CDR2 (germline): SGHTA, FQGTGA. CDR3 length: 15 residues. The V gene lost 7 bases and the J gene lost 0 bases, with 12 bases spanning the gap. The sequenced material came from T cells isolated from PBMCs. This TCR was recovered from a human donor in good health. V gene TRBV7-3 combines with J gene TRBJ2-2; D not certain. The CDR3 DNA sequence: TGTGCCAGCATCGAGTTATTTACGAACACCGGGGAGCTGTTTTTT. Protein: CASIELFTNTGELFF.